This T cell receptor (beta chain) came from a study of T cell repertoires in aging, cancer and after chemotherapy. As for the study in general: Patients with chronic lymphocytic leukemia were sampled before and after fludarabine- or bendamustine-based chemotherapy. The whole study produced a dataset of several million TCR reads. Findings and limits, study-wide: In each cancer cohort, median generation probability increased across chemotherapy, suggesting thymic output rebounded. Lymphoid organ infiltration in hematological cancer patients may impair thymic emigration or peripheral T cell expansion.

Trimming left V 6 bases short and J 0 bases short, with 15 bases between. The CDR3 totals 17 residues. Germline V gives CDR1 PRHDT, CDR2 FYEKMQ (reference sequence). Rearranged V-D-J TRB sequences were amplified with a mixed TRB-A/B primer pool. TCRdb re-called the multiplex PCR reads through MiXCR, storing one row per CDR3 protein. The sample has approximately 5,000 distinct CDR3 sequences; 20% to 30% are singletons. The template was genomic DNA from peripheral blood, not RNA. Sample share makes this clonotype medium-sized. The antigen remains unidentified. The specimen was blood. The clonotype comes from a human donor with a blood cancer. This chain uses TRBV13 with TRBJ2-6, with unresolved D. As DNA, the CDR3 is TGTGCCAGCAGATCGGACCAGGCCTACTCTGGGGCCAACGTCCTGACTTTC. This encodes CASRSDQAYSGANVLTF.